The 25 T cell receptor beta chains below come from one sample, sequenced in a study of identical twins. TCRdb passed the 5' RACE reads through MiXCR, listing each CDR3 protein once. The data hold 450,000 to 650,000 distinct CDR3 sequences, with 13% to 15% observed a single time. These data were likewise used in another study, on yellow fever vaccine responses in identical twins.

Sequencing input: CD4+ T cells sorted from blood. The origin of the receptors is a woman aged 18-29 years in good health.

This clonotype was recorded many times. The V and J genes are TRBV24-1 and TRBJ2-1; 7 bases are a match to TRBD2. CDR3 length equals 14 residues. In germline, CDR1 is KGHDR, CDR2 SFDVKD. J lost 9 bases, V lost 3 bases, and 7 bases had no gene match. In DNA form, the CDR3 reads TGTGCCACCAGTGATGGGGACTATTTCAGTGAGCAGTTCTTC. Amino acids: CATSDGDYFSEQFF.

This chain connects TRBV5-1 to TRBJ2-1; 9 positions match TRBD2. Germline CDR1 SGHRS, CDR2 YFSETQ. The CDR3 has 16 amino acids. V shed 1 base, J shed 5 bases, and the junction held 7 bases outside the gene matches. CDR3 bases: TGCGCCAGCAGCTTGATAAGACAGCGGGGGGACAATGAGCAGTTCTTC. It is translated as CASSLIRQRGDNEQFF.

The chain carries TRBV27 and TRBJ2-2; D perhaps matches TRBD2 (5 bases). V lost 2 bases, J lost 3 bases, and 16 bases lay in between. Per germline, CDR1 MNHEY and CDR2 SMNVEV (reference sequence). The CDR3 is made up of 17 amino acids. DNA for the CDR3: TGTGCCAGCAGTTTAGAGGGAACGGCTATATACACCGGGGAGCTGTTTTTT. Its protein product is CASSLEGTAIYTGELFF.

The chain couples TRBV29-1 to TRBJ2-2, with TRBD1 identical over 8 bases. Per the germline V gene, CDR1 is SQVTM and CDR2 is ANQGSEA. There are 14 residues in the CDR3. Unmatched junction bases numbered 1, after V lost 4 bases and J lost 0 bases. The CDR3 sequence is CSVAGGSNTGELFF. In DNA form, the CDR3 reads TGCAGCGTTGCAGGGGGCTCGAACACCGGGGAGCTGTTTTTT.

This clonotype came up a few times. The J gene is TRBJ1-2, the V gene TRBV5-6; 7 bases line up with TRBD1. CDR1 SGHDT and CDR2 YYEEEE come from the germline V gene. This CDR3 spans 14 amino acids. V lost 6 bases and J lost 6; bases outside the gene matches: 11. The CDR3 loop reads CASKLEGGGDGYTF. In DNA form, the CDR3 reads TGTGCCAGCAAACTGGAAGGGGGCGGCGATGGCTACACCTTC.

This chain links TRBV5-1 with TRBJ1-5; 8 positions match TRBD1. V was clipped by 3 bases and J by 7 bases; unmatched bases: 6. The CDR3 consists of 14 residues. Germline V gives CDR1 SGHRS, CDR2 YFSETQ. CDR3 residues: CASSSTGAEQPQHF. CDR3 in DNA: TGCGCCAGCAGCTCGACAGGGGCGGAACAGCCCCAGCATTTT.

The chain uses TRBV21-1 and TRBJ2-1; the table's D gene call, TRBD1, was not cross checked with the DNA. TRBV21-1 is deemed a pseudogene. The CDR3 sequence is 16 residues long. CDR3 sequence (DNA): TGTGCCAGCTGCCCCGGGGGATTAAGCTCCTACAATGAGCAGTTCTTC. This translates into CASCPGGLSSYNEQFF.

This clonotype showed up just a few times. This chain uses TRBV6-1 with TRBJ2-1; the match to TRBD2 covers 7 bases. The germline CDR1 and CDR2 sequences are MNHNS and SASEGT. The CDR3 has 14 amino acids. Trimming took 6 bases from V and 7 from J; bases not matched to a gene: 9. CDR3 sequence: CASSQGLVRNEQFF. Written as DNA, the CDR3 is TGTGCCAGCAGCCAAGGACTAGTGAGGAATGAGCAGTTCTTC.

The chain joins TRBV5-1 to TRBJ2-3; TRBD2 matches 7 bases. Unmatched junction bases numbered 5, after V lost 2 bases and J lost 5 bases. From germline, CDR1 is SGHRS and CDR2 YFSETQ. The CDR3 is 14 residues long. CDR3 loop: CASSFGGGIDTQYF. CDR3 nucleotides: TGCGCCAGCAGCTTTGGCGGGGGAATAGATACGCAGTATTTT. Using reference TRBV5-1 and TRBJ2-3 for the parts outside the CDR3, the full variable domain is KAGVTQTPRYLIKTRGQQVTLSCSPISGHRSVSWYQQTPGQGLQFLFEYFSETQRNKGNFPGRFSGRQFSNSRSEMNVSTLELGDSALYLCASSFGGGIDTQYFGPGTRLTVL.

This clonotype was seen only a few times. The V call is TRBV12-3 or TRBV12-4, the J call TRBJ2-3, with 14 positions matching TRBD2. The length of the CDR3 is 17 residues. V shed 5 bases and J 8 bases; nucleotides not matched to a gene: 12. The CDR3 protein is CASSIIGTSGSRFTQYF. The CDR3 nucleotides read TGTGCCAGCAGTATAATAGGGACTAGCGGGAGTCGGTTTACGCAGTATTTT.

A few counts support this clonotype. The V gene is TRBV3-1, the J gene TRBJ1-1; tentatively, D is TRBD1 (5 bases). The CDR3 totals 16 residues. The germline CDR1 and CDR2 sequences are LGHDT and YNNKEL (reference sequence). Trimming stripped 0 bases from V and 1 base from J, with 12 bases between. The CDR3: CASSQDSQGSNTEAFF. The CDR3 DNA is TGTGCCAGCAGCCAAGATAGCCAGGGATCGAACACTGAAGCTTTCTTT.

This chain uses TRBV9 with TRBJ2-1, with 8 nucleotides matching TRBD2. Trimming took 3 bases from V and 7 from J; bases not matched to a gene: 6. The CDR3 totals 14 residues. Germline V gene lookup returns CDR1 SGDLS and CDR2 YYNGEE. CDR3 region: CASSGTSLWNEQFF. The DNA for the CDR3 is TGTGCCAGCAGCGGGACTAGCCTCTGGAATGAGCAGTTCTTC. Full variable domain (outside the CDR3, taken from reference TRBV9 and TRBJ2-1): DSGVTQTPKHLITATGQRVTLRCSPRSGDLSVYWYQQSLDQGLQFLIQYYNGEERAKGNILERFSAQQFPDLHSELNLSSLELGDSALYFCASSGTSLWNEQFFGPGTRLTVL.

This clonotype has only a few counts. The gene calls are TRBV28 and TRBJ2-5; 9 nucleotides match TRBD2. V shed 4 bases and J 4 bases; nucleotides not matched to a gene: 19. Per germline, CDR1 MDHEN and CDR2 SYDVKM. CDR3 length equals 19 residues. CDR3 DNA: TGTGCCAGCAGTTCCCTGCCGGGCGCGGGGGGGCCAGAGTTAGAGACCCAGTACTTC. Encoded protein: CASSSLPGAGGPELETQYF.

This clonotype was seen a handful of times. The chain has TRBV6-1 and TRBJ2-1; 9 bases agree with TRBD2. Germline CDR1 and CDR2: MNHNS and SASEGT. The J segment lost 13 bases and the V segment lost 1 base, leaving 8 bases of the junction unmatched. The CDR3 loop spans 14 amino acids. The CDR3: CASSEVLAGWGQFF. The CDR3 DNA reads TGTGCCAGCAGTGAAGTTCTAGCGGGATGGGGTCAGTTCTTC.

This clonotype was observed a few times. The V gene is TRBV18, the J gene TRBJ1-5; 9 nucleotides line up with TRBD1. Germline-derived CDR1 and CDR2 are KGHSH and LQKENI. J lost 7 bases, V lost 5 bases, and 6 bases had no gene match. The CDR3 has 14 residues. The CDR3 sequence: CASSTGGKGQPQHF. CDR3 nucleotide sequence: TGTGCCAGCTCAACAGGGGGCAAAGGGCAGCCCCAGCATTTT.

This clonotype was observed a few times. V and J are TRBV4-1 and TRBJ1-5; TRBD1 might be the D (5 bases). V was shortened by 4 bases and J by 3 bases, with 13 bases between the two germline ends. The germline V gene encodes CDR1 MGHRA and CDR2 YSYEKL. This CDR3 spans 15 amino acids. The CDR3 here is CASSPEQGPNQPQHF. For the CDR3, the DNA is TGCGCCAGCAGCCCCGAGCAGGGTCCCAATCAGCCCCAGCATTTT.

Only a few counts were recorded for this clonotype. The rearrangement uses TRBV9 and TRBJ2-1, with D hard to call. There are 13 residues in the CDR3. V was trimmed by 0 bases and J by 13 bases, leaving 14 bases between them. Germline V gene lookup returns CDR1 SGDLS and CDR2 YYNGEE. The CDR3 loop is CASSVDDPGFQFF. Here the CDR3 DNA reads TGTGCCAGCAGCGTAGACGACCCCGGTTTTCAGTTCTTC.

This clonotype was picked up a small number of times. The chain carries TRBV24-1 and TRBJ2-7; D is undetermined. V lost 3 bases to trimming and J lost 4 bases, with 15 bases between them. CDR1 is KGHDR, CDR2 SFDVKD, per germline. The CDR3 is 15 residues long. In DNA form, the CDR3 reads TGTGCCACCAGTGATCCACTAAAAACTGGATACGAGCAGTACTTC. As protein: CATSDPLKTGYEQYF.

V gene TRBV5-6 combines with J gene TRBJ1-3; a weak D match, TRBD1 (5 bases). The CDR3 is 15 amino acids. V shed 0 bases and J shed 1 base, with 8 bases lying between them. The germline V gene encodes CDR1 SGHDT and CDR2 YYEEEE. The CDR3 is CASSLDRRSGNTIYF. CDR3 bases: TGTGCCAGCAGCTTGGACAGGCGATCTGGAAACACCATATATTTT.

This clonotype showed up many times. V and J are TRBV5-1 and TRBJ1-1, with TRBD1 matching over 9 bases. Germline V gene lookup returns CDR1 SGHRS and CDR2 YFSETQ. The CDR3 is 16 amino acids. V trimming: 1 base; J trimming: 4 bases; junction bases outside the gene matches: 8. CDR3 region: CASSLTPTGGSTEAFF. The CDR3, as DNA: TGCGCCAGCAGCTTGACACCGACAGGGGGAAGCACTGAAGCTTTCTTT.

J is TRBJ2-1 and V is TRBV7-9; the D gene is possibly TRBD2 (5 bases). The V end lost 4 bases, the J end lost 8 bases, and 18 bases lay between the germline ends. This CDR3 has 15 residues. Germline CDR1 is SEHNR and CDR2 is FQNEAQ (reference sequence). The DNA for the CDR3 is TGTGCCAGCAGCTCCACCACGGAACTAGTCTATGAGCAGTTCTTC. Encoded protein: CASSSTTELVYEQFF.

The gene calls are TRBV5-1 and TRBJ2-5; 14 bases align to TRBD2. Trimming removed 4 bases from V and 2 bases from J; junction bases left unmatched: 7. The CDR3 consists of 17 residues. The germline gives CDR1 SGHRS, CDR2 YFSETQ. This CDR3 reads CASSQGLAGVLQETQYF. CDR3 in DNA: TGCGCCAGCAGCCAGGGACTAGCGGGGGTATTACAAGAGACCCAGTACTTC.

The genes are TRBV12-3 or TRBV12-4 and TRBJ2-2; TRBD1 matches 10 bases. J lost 6 bases, V lost 6 bases, and 13 bases had no gene match. The CDR3 covers 17 residues. CDR3 DNA sequence: TGTGCCAGCAGACCACCTAAAGACAGGGGGCCGGCCGGGGAGCTGTTTTTT. It yields the protein CASRPPKDRGPAGELFF.

The chain joins TRBV7-9 to TRBJ2-4, with D possibly being TRBD1 or TRBD2 (5 bases each). CDR3 size: 16 residues. V lost 5 bases to trimming and J lost 6 bases, with 20 bases between them. Germline CDR1 is SEHNR and CDR2 is FQNEAQ (reference sequence). In DNA form, the CDR3 reads TGTGCCAGCAGCAATACCGGGACCCGGGCGTCAAACATTCAGTACTTC. Translated: CASSNTGTRASNIQYF.

This clonotype was counted between two and nine times. CDR3 sequence: CASSLDREYGELFF. DNA for the CDR3: TGCGCCAGCAGCTTGGACAGGGAGTACGGGGAGCTGTTTTTT. The rearrangement links TRBV5-1 to TRBJ2-2, with D tentatively TRBD1 (6 bases). CDR1 is SGHRS and CDR2 is YFSETQ in the germline V gene. This CDR3 has 14 amino acids. V was pared by 0 bases and J by 7 bases, with 10 bases between.